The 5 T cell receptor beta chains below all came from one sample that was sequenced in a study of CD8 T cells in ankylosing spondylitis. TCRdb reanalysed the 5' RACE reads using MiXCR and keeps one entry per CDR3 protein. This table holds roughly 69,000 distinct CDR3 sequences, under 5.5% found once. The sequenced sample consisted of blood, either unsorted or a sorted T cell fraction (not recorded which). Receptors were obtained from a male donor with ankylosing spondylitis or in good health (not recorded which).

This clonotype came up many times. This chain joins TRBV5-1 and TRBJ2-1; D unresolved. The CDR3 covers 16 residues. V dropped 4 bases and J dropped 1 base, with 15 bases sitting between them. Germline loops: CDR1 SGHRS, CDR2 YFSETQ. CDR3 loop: CASSPLGSWSYNEQFF. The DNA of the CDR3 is TGCGCCAGCAGCCCCTTAGGGTCCTGGTCCTACAATGAGCAGTTCTTC. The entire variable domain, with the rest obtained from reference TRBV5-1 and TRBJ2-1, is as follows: KAGVTQTPRYLIKTRGQQVTLSCSPISGHRSVSWYQQTPGQGLQFLFEYFSETQRNKGNFPGRFSGRQFSNSRSEMNVSTLELGDSALYLCASSPLGSWSYNEQFFGPGTRLTVL.

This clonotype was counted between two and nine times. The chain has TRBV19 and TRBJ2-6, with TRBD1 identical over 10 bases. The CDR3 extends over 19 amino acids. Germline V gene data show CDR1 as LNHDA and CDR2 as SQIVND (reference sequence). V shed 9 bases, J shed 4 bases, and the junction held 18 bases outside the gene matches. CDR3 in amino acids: CASLPRTGGSFLGANVLTF. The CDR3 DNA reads TGTGCCAGCCTTCCCCGGACAGGGGGTAGTTTCCTGGGGGCCAACGTCCTGACTTTC.

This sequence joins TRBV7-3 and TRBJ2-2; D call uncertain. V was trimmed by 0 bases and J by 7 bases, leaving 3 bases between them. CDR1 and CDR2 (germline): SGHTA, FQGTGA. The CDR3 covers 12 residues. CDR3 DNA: TGTGCCAGCAGCTTAACTTACGGGGAGCTGTTTTTT. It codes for CASSLTYGELFF.

In DNA, the CDR3 is TGTGCCAGCAGCTTACGACAGGTCTCTGAAGCTTTCTTT. This encodes CASSLRQVSEAFF. V usage is TRBV11-2 and J usage is TRBJ1-1; weak D call: TRBD1 (6 bases). The CDR3 runs 13 residues. CDR1 SGHAT and CDR2 FQNNGV come from the germline V gene. Trimming shortened V by 2 bases and J by 6 bases, and 10 bases separated the two germline ends.

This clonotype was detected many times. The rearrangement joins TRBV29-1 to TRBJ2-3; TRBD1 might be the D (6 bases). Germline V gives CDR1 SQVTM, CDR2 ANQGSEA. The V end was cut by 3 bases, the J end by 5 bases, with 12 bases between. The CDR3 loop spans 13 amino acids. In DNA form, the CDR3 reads TGCAGCGTTGACGGACAGCGATTAGATACGCAGTATTTT. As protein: CSVDGQRLDTQYF.